The text below deals with one T cell receptor beta chain. What this receptor recognizes is not known. Sequence at one end of the junction differs from germline and may be a read error. Ophthalmopathy patients had moderately to severely active disease, Clinical Activity Score of at least 3, NOSPECS grade of at least 4, and duration under 3 months. The study excluded patients with uncontrolled infections, other autoimmune diseases, pregnancy or lactation. Diagnoses relied on clinical symptoms, serum thyroxine and TRAb, thyroid ultrasound and orbital computed tomography. PBMCs were isolated from about 10 ml of fresh peripheral blood by Ficoll-Paque density gradient centrifugation. Total RNA was extracted with Trizol reagent, and quality was checked on an Agilent 2100 Bioanalyzer. The data stem from a study of T cells in Graves' hyperthyroidism and ophthalmopathy (dated by TCRdb to the late 2010s). A note on the overall study: Peripheral blood was sampled at the time of initial diagnosis, prior to any treatment. TCR V-J signatures able to tell the groups apart were searched for in a discovery cohort of more than 90 patients, of whom 40 to 45 had Graves' ophthalmopathy and roughly 57 had stable Graves' hyperthyroidism. Prospective prediction of ophthalmopathy was tested in an independent validation cohort consisting of 18 hyperthyroidism patients and 15 or so patients who later progressed to ophthalmopathy. For training and testing, the 100 or so patients in the discovery cohort were randomly divided in a 7:3 ratio. In addition, the study compared T-cell repertoires in thyroid tissue and in blood from about six Graves' hyperthyroidism patients. After blood sampling, hyperthyroidism patients were treated with methimazole at a starting dose of 30 mg daily, and ophthalmopathy patients were treated with high-dose intravenous methylprednisolone. The paper describes TCR Vbeta CDR3 sequencing of 130 to 150 peripheral blood samples, made up of roughly 45 ophthalmopathy patients, roughly 75 hyperthyroidism patients and around 17 progressor patients. What the work shows at the level of the full study, not this receptor alone: A model built on a 13 V-J signature distinguished ophthalmopathy from stable hyperthyroidism, reaching roughly 88% sensitivity and about 81% specificity in cross-validation and 80%/75% in testing. Most expanded thyroid clonotypes (frequency above 0.001) were also found in blood, which suggests that blood repertoires may mirror thyroid immune responses. In validation, the model predicted progression to ophthalmopathy with roughly 66% sensitivity and less than 80% specificity, a median of about 6 months before onset. Sample size was not statistically predetermined, and investigators were not blinded to group allocation.

Inclusive of the bounding cysteine and phenylalanine, the CDR3 is 15 residues long. This entry keeps only the CDR3 DNA: 45 bases, framed from base 1. CDR1 SGHAT and CDR2 FQDESV were looked up in the germline V gene (reference sequence). Amplification of TCR beta CDR3 regions was carried out from RNA transcripts. A first-round RT-PCR of the TCR CDR3 used the HTBI primer set with the Qiagen OneStep RT-PCR kit. Libraries were constructed in a second round of multiplex PCR, after which size selection and purification were performed. Sequencing of the libraries was done on an Illumina HiSeq2000 using paired-end 100 bp reads. The paper's processing steps were these. Raw data were processed with SOAPnuke, discarding reads with adapters, uncalled bases, mean Phred below 15, or no exact constant-primer or identifier match. High-quality paired reads were merged with COPE v1.2.5, and unique nucleotide sequences were defined as clonotypes. Clonotypes were aligned to IMGT TRBV, TRBD and TRBJ reference segments using MiTCR v1.1. Only V-J combinations with frequency above 0.0001, covering roughly 99% of repertoires, were analysed. The TCS score was defined as F50 (clonal expansion) divided by E x V (chaos), with BLOSUM62-based TCRdist calculated between CDR3 peptides within each V-J. Welch's t-statistics and random forest reduced 500 to 550 V-J features to under 15, which were used in a naive Bayes classifier (R e1071). TCRdb took the public reads, trimmed them with fastp at Q25, ran MiXCR for clone calling and kept in-frame beta chains. Every CDR3 protein is listed once, alongside the most common genes and DNA of its rows. TCRdb's processing, not the authors', yielded these V and J calls. The sample records about 640,000 distinct CDR3 sequences, 13% to 15% of which are singletons. The top ten hold 12% of the sample.

The TCR originated in a woman between 45 and 60 years old with Graves' ophthalmopathy. Sequenced input: blood. Here the chain combines TRBV11-1 and TRBJ2-1; too little of a D gene remains to name it. The end of the DNA is better explained by TRBJ2-7, so the J call may be wrong. The DNA reads as follows: TGTGCCAGCGGCTTAAGGGCCCTCTCCTACAATGAGCAGTACTTC. It codes for CASGLRALSYNEQYF.